Presented here are 17 T cell receptor beta chains from one specimen sequenced in a study of blood T cell repertoires in COVID-19. Generated by immunoSEQ multiplex PCR, the TCRdb table keeps only in-frame clones and is missing some. The data show about 240,000 clones, 86% seen once. The sequencing sample was made of peripheral blood. Receptors were obtained from a man in his 60s with acute or convalescent COVID-19.

For the CDR3, the DNA is TGTGCCAGCAGCCCGACAGGGACTACCGGGGAGCTGTTTTTT. Amino acid sequence: CASSPTGTTGELFF. The genes are TRBV4-2 and TRBJ2-2; D is possibly TRBD1 (7 bases). With 4 bases removed from V and 5 bases from J, the gap between germline ends came to 11 bases. CDR1 is LGHNA and CDR2 is YNFKEQ in the germline V gene. The CDR3 loop spans 14 amino acids.

This sequence joins TRBV18 and TRBJ1-5; 10 nucleotides agree with TRBD1. The CDR3 has 16 amino acids. Per the germline V gene, CDR1 is KGHSH and CDR2 is LQKENI. After removal of 3 bases from V and 7 bases from J, the junction contained 9 bases not matched to a gene. As DNA, the CDR3 is TGTGCCAGCTCACCCCCGGGACAGGGGTGGGGCCAGCCCCAGCATTTT. Its protein is CASSPPGQGWGQPQHF.

As DNA, the CDR3 is TGTGCCAGCACCCGAGGTCGGGACGAGCAGTACTTC. This sequence encodes CASTRGRDEQYF. This chain links TRBV7-9 with TRBJ2-7; no firm D call. V dropped 7 bases and J dropped 5 bases, with 12 bases sitting between them. The CDR3 sequence is 12 residues long. CDR1 SEHNR and CDR2 FQNEAQ come from the germline V gene (reference sequence).

With respect to this clone: The same CDR3 is also encoded by other DNA sequences in this sample. This rearrangement joins TRBV20-1 to TRBJ1-1; TRBD1 might be the D (5 bases). Per the germline V gene, CDR1 is DFQATT and CDR2 is SNEGSKA (reference sequence). The V and J ends lost 0 bases and 7 bases respectively, with 6 bases between them. The CDR3 has 11 amino acids. This CDR3 is CSARDRVEAFF. The CDR3, as DNA: TGCAGTGCTAGAGACAGGGTTGAAGCTTTCTTT.

The chain employs TRBV7-6 and TRBJ2-7; TRBD2 matches 9 bases. Germline V CDR1 and CDR2: SGHVS, FNYEAQ. Trimming took 0 bases from V and 2 from J; bases not matched to a gene: 2. The CDR3 contains 15 residues. In DNA form, the CDR3 reads TGTGCCAGCAGCTTAGCGACTAGCGGTACCTACGAGCAGTACTTC. It codes for CASSLATSGTYEQYF.

This sequence joins TRBV28 and TRBJ1-2; weak D call: TRBD1 (6 bases). The CDR3 is 13 amino acids. Trimming shortened V by 3 bases and J by 4 bases, and 9 bases separated the two germline ends. The germline V gene has CDR1 MDHEN and CDR2 SYDVKM. The CDR3 sequence is CASSFHRVYGYTF. CDR3 DNA: TGTGCCAGCAGTTTTCACAGGGTCTATGGCTACACCTTC.

The V call is TRBV27, the J call TRBJ2-7; 8 bases align to TRBD1. The ends lost 4 bases at V and 7 bases at J; junction bases unmatched: 12. The germline V gene has CDR1 MNHEY and CDR2 SMNVEV (reference sequence). The CDR3 length is 15 residues. For the CDR3, the DNA is TGTGCCAGCAGTTCCTCGACAGGGGTTGGTCTAGAGCAGTACTTC. It encodes CASSSSTGVGLEQYF.

The chain recombines TRBV7-6 with TRBJ2-7; 12 bases line up with TRBD2. CDR3 length: 17 amino acids. The junction had 5 bases not matched to a gene; V was cut back by 1 base and J by 1 base. CDR1 is SGHVS and CDR2 is FNYEAQ in the germline V gene. The CDR3 DNA follows: TGTGCCAGCAGCTTAGGTCGGACTAGCGGGGCATCCTACGAGCAGTACTTC. Translation: CASSLGRTSGASYEQYF.

This sequence joins TRBV6-6 and TRBJ1-1; 9 nucleotides line up with TRBD1. Trimming cost V 7 bases and J 3 bases; bases outside gene matches: 3. Germline values: CDR1 MNHNY, CDR2 SVGAGI (reference sequence). There are 13 residues in the CDR3. CDR3 DNA: TGTGCCAGCAAATGGACAGGGGACACTGAAGCTTTCTTT. Translated, it gives CASKWTGDTEAFF.

V gene TRBV15 combines with J gene TRBJ2-7; the match to TRBD1 covers 11 bases. Germline CDR1 and CDR2: LNHNV and YYDKDF (reference sequence). CDR3 length equals 15 residues. After removal of 3 bases from V and 7 bases from J, the junction contained 8 bases not matched to a gene. The CDR3 loop is CATSRRTGGVREQYF. For the CDR3, the DNA is TGTGCCACCAGCAGGAGGACAGGGGGCGTAAGGGAGCAGTACTTC.

This sequence joins TRBV9 and TRBJ2-7, with a tentative D call TRBD1 (5 bases). CDR3 length: 14 amino acids. V lost 0 bases to trimming and J lost 2 bases, with 9 bases between them. Germline-derived CDR1 and CDR2 are SGDLS and YYNGEE. The CDR3 reads CASSVAQTAYEQYF. The CDR3 nucleotides are TGTGCCAGCAGCGTAGCTCAGACAGCCTACGAGCAGTACTTC.

The chain joins TRBV28 to TRBJ1-2, with D perhaps TRBD1 (5 bases). CDR3 length: 15 amino acids. The ends were cut back, 9 bases at V and 1 base at J, with 18 bases in the middle. Germline V gene sequence: CDR1 MDHEN, CDR2 SYDVKM. The CDR3, as DNA: TGTGCCAGTAAGTGGGCAGGGCCTAGTAACTATGGCTACACCTTC. Translating it yields CASKWAGPSNYGYTF.

This CDR3 is CASSVDRGTDTQYF. In DNA, the CDR3 is TGTGCCAGCAGTGTGGACAGGGGCACAGATACGCAGTATTTT. The chain employs TRBV2 and TRBJ2-3; TRBD1 matches at 8 bases. Germline values: CDR1 SNHLY, CDR2 FYNNEI. After removal of 4 bases from V and 1 base from J, the junction contained 1 base not matched to a gene. The CDR3 loop spans 14 amino acids.

The chain recombines TRBV29-1 with TRBJ2-1; 7 bases agree with TRBD2. V lost 7 bases and J lost 10; bases outside the gene matches: 10. The length of the CDR3 is 12 residues. Per germline, CDR1 SQVTM and CDR2 ANQGSEA. The CDR3 region has the DNA TGCAGCGCGGGACTATCTACCTTAGAGCAGTTCTTC. It translates to CSAGLSTLEQFF.

This chain connects TRBV5-1 to TRBJ2-3; 8 bases map to TRBD1. Losses at the gene ends were 0 bases for V and 2 bases for J; bases not matched to a gene: 5. The CDR3 extends over 16 amino acids. The germline CDR1 and CDR2 sequences are SGHRS and YFSETQ. CDR3 nucleotides: TGCGCCAGCAGCTTGGGACAGGGGTCCGACACAGATACGCAGTATTTT. Its translation: CASSLGQGSDTDTQYF.

The chain combines TRBV6-5 with TRBJ2-1; 7 bases match TRBD1. CDR3 length equals 15 residues. From germline, CDR1 is MNHEY and CDR2 SVGAGI. Losses at the gene ends were 6 bases for V and 0 bases for J; bases not matched to a gene: 5. CDR3: CASSRDRISYNEQFF. In nucleotides, the CDR3 is TGTGCCAGCAGCCGGGACAGAATCTCCTACAATGAGCAGTTCTTC.

Here the CDR3 DNA reads TGTGCCAGCAGTTTAGAGACAGGGAAGGACGAGCAGTACTTC. Protein sequence: CASSLETGKDEQYF. This sequence joins TRBV28 and TRBJ2-7; 7 bases line up with TRBD1. Trimming cost V 2 bases and J 5 bases; bases outside gene matches: 6. Germline V lookup: CDR1 MDHEN, CDR2 SYDVKM. The CDR3 spans 14 residues. Using reference TRBV28 and TRBJ2-7 for the parts outside the CDR3, the full variable domain is DVKVTQSSRYLVKRTGEKVFLECVQDMDHENMFWYRQDPGLGLRLIYFSYDVKMKEKGDIPEGYSVSREKKERFSLILESASTNQTSMYLCASSLETGKDEQYFGPGTRLTVT.